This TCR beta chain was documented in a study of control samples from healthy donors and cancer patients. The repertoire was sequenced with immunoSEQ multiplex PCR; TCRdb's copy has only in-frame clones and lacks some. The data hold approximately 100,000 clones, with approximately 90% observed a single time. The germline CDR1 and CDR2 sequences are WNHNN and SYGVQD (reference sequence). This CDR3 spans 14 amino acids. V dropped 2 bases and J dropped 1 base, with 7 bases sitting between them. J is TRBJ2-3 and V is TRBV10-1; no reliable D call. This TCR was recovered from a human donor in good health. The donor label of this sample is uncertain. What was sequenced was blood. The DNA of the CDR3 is TGCGCCAGCAGTGAGCAGAAGGGCACAGATACGCAGTATTTT. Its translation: CASSEQKGTDTQYF.